Detailed here is one T cell receptor beta chain. V was cut by 6 bases and J by 0 bases, with 2 bases left in between. Per the germline V gene, CDR1 is SNHLY and CDR2 is FYNNEI. The CDR3 has 11 amino acids. This specimen belongs to a study of blood T cell repertoires in COVID-19. Overall study: PBMCs, B-cell-depleted T cells, or T cells were the source of the cDNA or gDNA that made up the material.

Original processing methods: Reference gene primers were amplified, and this amplification served to estimate nucleated cell counts. The assay was immunoSEQ multiplex PCR, and TCRdb's table has in-frame clones only and misses some. The V and J calls and clone size were taken over from that table, and D and trimming were inferred from the DNA. In the table there are about 220,000 clones, about 84% of which are singletons. This chain connects TRBV2 to TRBJ2-5; no reliable D call. The receptor was derived from a human donor in a cohort sampled during active COVID-19. Sequences were obtained from peripheral blood. The CDR3 here is CASSDQETQYF. The DNA for the CDR3 is TGTGCCAGCAGCGACCAAGAGACCCAGTACTTC.